This TCR beta chain was sequenced during a study of blood T cell repertoires in COVID-19. About the research overall: Collection of acute and convalescent COVID-19 samples took place in the United States, Italy and Spain. Sample material is recorded as cDNA or gDNA derived from T cells, B-cell-depleted T cells, or PBMCs.

Seattle participants joined during active infection and were tracked over time. In the authors' workflow: From reference gene primer amplification, estimates of nucleated cell counts were derived. Generated by immunoSEQ multiplex PCR, the TCRdb table keeps only in-frame clones and is missing some. The D gene and trimming were derived from the DNA, and the V and J assignments and clone size from that table. Among fewer than 300,000 clones listed, approximately 91% were seen once. In regard to this clone: Within the sample, other DNA sequences also encode this same CDR3.

The CDR3 length is 12 residues. Germline V gives CDR1 MDHEN, CDR2 SYDVKM. Trimming left V 6 bases short and J 7 bases short, with 10 bases between. This sequence was found in a woman in her thirties with COVID-19, enrolled during active disease. This chain links TRBV28 with TRBJ2-1; D call uncertain. The source material was peripheral blood. The CDR3 DNA is TGTGCCAGCAGCCTAAGCCGTAATGAGCAGTTCTTC. Translating it yields CASSLSRNEQFF. Combining the CDR3 with reference TRBV28 and TRBJ2-1 gives the whole variable domain DVKVTQSSRYLVKRTGEKVFLECVQDMDHENMFWYRQDPGLGLRLIYFSYDVKMKEKGDIPEGYSVSREKKERFSLILESASTNQTSMYLCASSLSRNEQFFGPGTRLTVL.